These T cell receptor beta chains were read from a single sample in a study of human T cells and chemical hapten exposure. MiXCR, applied by TCRdb to the RACE reads, yields one record per CDR3 protein. Among approximately 97,000 distinct CDR3 sequences listed, over 10% were seen once. Here the sequenced sample was whole blood, taken in connection with sensitization to the hapten diphenylcyclopropenone (DPC). The source is a woman aged 35 to 49 with alopecia areata. Some clones in this sample may be carry-over from other donors' samples. CDR3s include the opening cysteine and the closing phenylalanine or tryptophan. Fields, in order: D gene, clone size, J gene, V gene, CDR3 DNA, CDR3 protein. The D gene is left open where the match is weak. Clone sizes are given selectively: once, few, many, or a class where the clone is expanded.

>-|-|TRBJ2-7|TRBV7-2
TGTGCCAGCAGCCTCAGGGGGGACGACTACGAGCAGTACTTC
CASSLRGDDYEQYF
>TRBD1|many|TRBJ1-5|TRBV6-1
TGTGCCAGCAGTGCACCCATTGGGACAGGGGGGAATCAGCCCCAGCATTTT
CASSAPIGTGGNQPQHF
>-|few|TRBJ1-1|TRBV6-5
TGTGCCAGCAGTCGGTATGAGAACACTGAAGCTTTCTTT
CASSRYENTEAFF
>-|-|TRBJ1-2|TRBV5-4
TGTGCCAGCAGCTCCGTCCAGGGTTCAAGAGGCTACACCTTC
CASSSVQGSRGYTF
>-|many|TRBJ1-1|TRBV5-5
TGTGCCAGCAGCTTGGTTCAGGGCAGGGGCTCTGAAGCTTTCTTT
CASSLVQGRGSEAFF
>-|many|TRBJ2-1|TRBV11-1
TGTGCCAGCAGCTTATACACCAGAAATGAGCAGTTCTTC
CASSLYTRNEQFF
>-|many|TRBJ1-2|TRBV7-3
TGTGCCAGCAGCTTAAACCCCCCAGGGGCCGTCACTAACTATGGCTACACCTTC
CASSLNPPGAVTNYGYTF
>-|many|TRBJ2-2|TRBV28
TGTGCCAGCAGTCCCGGACTCCCCCGGCTGTTTTTT
CASSPGLPRLFF
>TRBD1|-|TRBJ2-1|TRBV7-6
TGTGCCAGCAGCCCGACGACAGGGATCGATGAGCAGTTCTTC
CASSPTTGIDEQFF
>-|-|TRBJ2-2|TRBV9
TGTGCCAGCAGCGTAGCGTGGGGAACTAACACCGGGGAGCTGTTTTTT
CASSVAWGTNTGELFF
>-|many|TRBJ2-1|TRBV4-3
TGCGCCAGCAGCCAAGAGGGCGGTGCCGCGGAAGAGCAGTTCTTC
CASSQEGGAAEEQFF
>-|many|TRBJ2-1|TRBV6-5
TGTGCCAGCAGGGACACTGGGATCAATGAGCAGTTCTTC
CASRDTGINEQFF
>-|-|TRBJ2-7|TRBV2
TGTGCCAGCTACGGGGGAGACCCCTACGAGCAGTACTTC
CASYGGDPYEQYF
>-|many|TRBJ2-5|TRBV27
TGTGCCAGCAGTCTTTCAAGGACAGGGAGGGCAGAGACCCAGTACTTC
CASSLSRTGRAETQYF
>TRBD1|-|TRBJ1-1|TRBV29-1
TGCAGCGTCCAGACAGGGGGCGGAGGCACTGAAGCTTTCTTT
CSVQTGGGGTEAFF
>TRBD1|many|TRBJ1-6|TRBV7-2
TGTGCCAGCAGCTTAGACCGGGACAGGAATTCACCCCTCCACTTT
CASSLDRDRNSPLHF
>TRBD2|many|TRBJ2-3|TRBV7-6
TGTGCCAGCAGCCCAGGGGGACTAGCGTCCCCCTCGGTGTACGATACGCAGTATTTT
CASSPGGLASPSVYDTQYF